This TCR beta chain was documented in a study of cytomegalovirus exposure and HLA in healthy donors. Findings and caveats of the study: For most TCR beta V segments, an earlier analysis put the productive rate at about 87% or about 30% of the time. Presence/absence analyses assumed roughly uniform sequencing depth across donors, which may not hold. In vitro confirmation showed a few CMV-associated chains to be CMV antigen specific.

On this clone itself: The target antigen is unknown.

The primer mix had 60 Vbeta and 13 Jbeta primers. Only in-frame clones appear in the TCRdb table, and some are missing; sequencing was by immunoSEQ multiplex PCR. The sample lists some 170,000 clones, about 80% occurring once. The CDR3 extends over 15 amino acids. With 0 bases clipped from V and 7 bases from J, the junction kept 5 bases outside the gene matches. In germline, CDR1 is SGHNT, CDR2 YYREEE (reference sequence). The source material was PBMCs. This receptor was obtained from a man aged 25-40 years in good health and CMV-seronegative. The rearrangement links TRBV5-4 to TRBJ1-5, with TRBD1 matching 9 bases. CDR3 nucleotides: TGTGCCAGCAGCTTGGATGGGACAGGGAACCAGCCCCAGCATTTT. Translating it yields CASSLDGTGNQPQHF.